These 6 T cell receptor beta chains share one sample of origin, sequenced in a study of human T cells and chemical hapten exposure. TCRdb recomputed calls from the RACE reads with MiXCR, one row per CDR3 protein. The sample carries some 99,000 distinct CDR3 sequences, roughly a tenth recorded once. Time point given: patch test 2, 6 weeks after DPC sensitization. Treatment noted: therapeutic diphenylcyclopropenone sensitization with weekly scalp DPC. The specimen was whole blood, collected in connection with sensitization to the hapten diphenylcyclopropenone (DPC). The receptor source for this set is a woman aged 40-49 years with alopecia areata. Some clones in this sample may be carry-over from other donors' samples.

This clonotype was observed at least ten times. The rearrangement joins TRBV10-3 to TRBJ2-2, with D perhaps assigned TRBD1 or TRBD2 (6 bases each). Per germline, CDR1 ENHRY and CDR2 SYGVKD. V was clipped by 6 bases and J by 6 bases, with 14 bases between them. The CDR3 has 14 residues. CDR3 protein: CAISRGLDAGELFF. In DNA, the CDR3 is TGTGCCATCAGCAGGGGACTCGACGCCGGGGAGCTGTTTTTT.

The V gene is TRBV7-2, the J gene TRBJ1-2; D uncertain. Per the germline V gene, CDR1 is SGHTA and CDR2 is FQGNSA. V was pared by 1 base and J by 4 bases, with 13 bases between. The length of the CDR3 is 15 residues. The CDR3 loop is CASSLDRTTIYGYTF. In nucleotides, the CDR3 is TGTGCCAGCAGCTTAGACCGCACAACCATCTATGGCTACACCTTC.

This clonotype came up many times. The chain joins TRBV3-1 to TRBJ2-5; D is unclear. CDR1 is LGHDT and CDR2 is YNNKEL in the germline V gene (reference sequence). This CDR3 region has 13 residues. Trimming took off 0 bases at V and 7 bases at J, with 9 bases between the two ends. CDR3 sequence reads: CASSQDGSPTQYF. The CDR3 DNA reads as TGTGCCAGCAGCCAAGACGGCTCGCCGACCCAGTACTTC.

The chain links TRBV29-1 to TRBJ2-1; unclear D gene. Germline loops: CDR1 SQVTM, CDR2 ANQGSEA. The V end lost 6 bases, the J end lost 4 bases, and 7 bases lay between the germline ends. This CDR3 has 11 residues. The CDR3: CSVSEYNEQFF. In nucleotides, the CDR3 is TGCAGCGTCTCCGAATACAATGAGCAGTTCTTC.

This clonotype was seen more than once but under ten times. The V call is TRBV28, the J call TRBJ1-5; 9 positions agree with TRBD1. CDR1 and CDR2 from the germline V gene are MDHEN and SYDVKM. Trimming took 6 bases from V and 6 from J; bases not matched to a gene: 12. The CDR3 runs 16 residues. CDR3 nucleotide sequence: TGTGCCAGCAGGGTATTGGACAGGGGTGCCCGTCAGCCCCAGCATTTT. Amino acid sequence: CASRVLDRGARQPQHF.

This clonotype was counted many times. The rearrangement uses TRBV5-5 and TRBJ2-3; 7 bases agree with TRBD2. Germline CDR1 SGHKS, CDR2 YYEKEE (reference sequence). CDR3 size: 14 residues. Trimming removed 3 bases from V and 1 base from J; junction bases left unmatched: 2. CDR3 protein: CASSSAGRTDTQYF. The CDR3 bases are TGTGCCAGCAGCTCAGCGGGGCGCACAGATACGCAGTATTTT.